This TCR beta chain was retrieved from a study of T cells in localized non-small cell lung cancer. Study-wide points: Median about 56 top-100 tumor clones were shared with paired adjacent lung. Of the tissues analyzed, uninvolved adjacent lung showed maximal T cell clonality, greater than tumor.

The repertoire was sequenced with immunoSEQ multiplex PCR; TCRdb's copy has only in-frame clones and lacks some. The sample shows 34,000 or so clones, 93% of them seen only once. The germline V gene has CDR1 SGHTA and CDR2 FQGTGA. With 5 bases clipped from V and 9 bases from J, the junction kept 10 bases outside the gene matches. The CDR3 runs 14 residues. A remark on this clone: Antigen specificity is unknown.

V is TRBV7-3 and J is TRBJ2-4, with 7 bases fitting TRBD1. This clonotype was sampled from a female donor over 55 with stage I lung adenocarcinoma. This specimen was peripheral blood, taken before any cancer treatment. In DNA, the CDR3 is TGTGCCAGCAGCCGGGGACAGCCCTATGGCATTCAGTACTTC. It codes for CASSRGQPYGIQYF.